This is a list of T cell receptor beta chains from one sample in a study of graft-versus-host responses after intestinal transplantation. Libraries were prepared by immunoSEQ multiplex PCR; TCRdb keeps only in-frame clonotypes and omits some of them. The data hold tens of thousands of clones, with roughly 89% observed a single time. The sequencing used ileum tissue, collected more than 350 days after transplant. Every receptor here comes from a human patient who received an intestinal transplant, so some T cells may come from the graft donor. Both conserved end residues are part of each CDR3. Each record gives: J gene, clone size, V gene, D gene, CDR3 DNA, CDR3 protein. A D gene is named only where the DNA matches it firmly. A clone size is listed for some rows: how often the clone was seen (once, few, many), or a class if it is expanded.

TRBJ2-7,NA,TRBV6-5,TRBD1,TGTGCCAGCAGCCCGGGACAGGCCTCCTACGAGCAGTACTTC,CASSPGQASYEQYF
TRBJ2-1,NA,TRBV7-9,NA,TGTGCCAGCAGCCCGGACGGACACAATGAGCAGTTCTTC,CASSPDGHNEQFF
TRBJ1-2,NA,TRBV15,NA,TGTGCCACCAGCAGAGACTTTGGAGGCTACACCTTC,CATSRDFGGYTF
TRBJ2-3,NA,TRBV5-1,NA,TGCGCCAGCAGCTTCCTAGATACGCAGTATTTT,CASSFLDTQYF
TRBJ2-3,NA,TRBV6-5,NA,TGTGCCAGCAGTTCACCTGACGGGGTATACACAGATACGCAGTATTTT,CASSSPDGVYTDTQYF
TRBJ2-1,NA,TRBV2,TRBD2,TGTGCCAGCAGCGGACTAGCGGGGCCATTCTACAATGAGCAGTTCTTC,CASSGLAGPFYNEQFF
TRBJ1-2,NA,TRBV19,TRBD1,TGTGCCAGTAGTATAGCTCCGGGACAGGGAGATGGCTACACCTTC,CASSIAPGQGDGYTF
TRBJ2-7,once,TRBV5-4,TRBD2,TGTGCCAGCAGCCCTAACGGCGGGAGCGCGACCTACGAGCAGTACTTC,CASSPNGGSATYEQYF
TRBJ1-5,NA,TRBV28,NA,TGTGCCAGCGCTCCGGGCCCAAATCAGCCCCAGCATTTT,CASAPGPNQPQHF
TRBJ2-7,NA,TRBV6-6,NA,TGTGCCAGCAGTTACTCGGGGGGCGGCTACGAGCAGTACTTC,CASSYSGGGYEQYF
TRBJ2-1,once,TRBV5-1,TRBD1,TGCGCCAGCAGCGTCGGACAGGGTTCTGGGGATGAGCAGTTCTTC,CASSVGQGSGDEQFF
TRBJ2-7,few,TRBV7-9,NA,TGTGCCAGCAGCTCCCCCTACGAGCAGTACTTC,CASSSPYEQYF
TRBJ2-5,once,TRBV5-1,NA,TGCGCCAGCAGCTTGGCCCTCAATAATCCCCAGTACTTC,CASSLALNNPQYF
TRBJ2-7,NA,TRBV7-9,TRBD2,TGTGCCAGCAGCACGACTAGCGGGAGGCCCTACGAGCAGTACTTC,CASSTTSGRPYEQYF
TRBJ2-3,NA,TRBV7-3,TRBD2,TGTGCCAGCAGCTTAACCCCAGCGGGAGGGGGCGGAGATACGCAGTATTTT,CASSLTPAGGGGDTQYF
TRBJ2-7,NA,TRBV6-5,TRBD2,TGTGCCAGCAGTTTTCGGGGGGTCTCCTACGAGCAGTACTTC,CASSFRGVSYEQYF
TRBJ1-1,NA,TRBV2,NA,TGTGCCAGCAGTGGTTCGGGGAACACTGAAGCTTTCTTT,CASSGSGNTEAFF
TRBJ2-3,NA,TRBV11-2,TRBD1,TGTGCCAGCAGCCCTACAAAAGACAGGGTGGGTACGCAGTATTTT,CASSPTKDRVGTQYF
TRBJ1-2,NA,TRBV6-6,NA,TGTGCCAGCAGTTCCGCTACCGAGAGTGGCTACACCTTC,CASSSATESGYTF
TRBJ2-1,NA,TRBV6-6,NA,TGTGCCAGCAGACCGGGACTGGGCAATGAGCAGTTCTTC,CASRPGLGNEQFF
TRBJ2-3,NA,TRBV7-3,NA,TGTGCCAGCAGCTTAAAGGGGGGGCGAGGAGATACGCAGTATTTT,CASSLKGGRGDTQYF
TRBJ1-5,NA,TRBV2,TRBD1,TGTGCCAGCAGTGAACAGGGGGTCAGCAATCAGCCCCAGCATTTT,CASSEQGVSNQPQHF
TRBJ2-2,NA,TRBV9,NA,TGTGCCAGCAGTATCCAAGGGGTCGGCACCGGGGAGCTGTTTTTT,CASSIQGVGTGELFF
TRBJ2-5,NA,TRBV21-1,NA,TGTGCCAGCAGCAAGAGAGAGTACTTC,CASSKREYF
TRBJ2-7,NA,TRBV6-5,NA,TGTGCCAGCAGTGAAAGGATGGTTTACGAGCAGTACTTC,CASSERMVYEQYF
TRBJ1-1,NA,TRBV11-3,NA,TGTGCCAGCAGCAACGGACAGGAAGCTTTCTTT,CASSNGQEAFF
TRBJ2-7,NA,TRBV28,NA,TGTGCCAGCAGCCAAGGGGGGTCGGTCTACGAGCAGTACTTC,CASSQGGSVYEQYF
TRBJ2-7,NA,TRBV13,NA,TGTGCCAGCAGCTTAGAAGAGTTCCCCTACGAGCAGTACTTC,CASSLEEFPYEQYF
TRBJ2-1,NA,TRBV13,TRBD2,TGTGCCAGCAGCTTATGGGCGGGGGGCTCGAGCTCCTACAATGAGCAGTTCTTC,CASSLWAGGSSSYNEQFF
TRBJ1-1,NA,TRBV4-1,TRBD1,TGCGCCAGCAGCCCCGGCGGCGGACAGGGAAGGAACACTGAAGCTTTCTTT,CASSPGGGQGRNTEAFF
TRBJ2-3,NA,TRBV6-1,TRBD2,TGTGCCAGCAGTGAACCATTAGCGGGGGGGCCAGATACGCAGTATTTT,CASSEPLAGGPDTQYF
TRBJ2-3,NA,TRBV7-3,TRBD2,TGTGCCAGCAGCTTAATCGGCGGGGGAACAGATACGCAGTATTTT,CASSLIGGGTDTQYF
TRBJ2-3,NA,TRBV10-3,NA,TGTGCCATCAGTGGGGTCCGCACAGATACGCAGTATTTT,CAISGVRTDTQYF
TRBJ2-1,NA,TRBV21-1,NA,TGTGCCAGCAGCAAAAGGGGGGCCCACCGGGAGGTTTTTGATGAGCAGTTCTTC,CASSKRGAHREVFDEQFF
TRBJ2-7,NA,TRBV4-1,NA,TGCGCCAGCAGCCAAGGACTTTCCTACGAGCAGTACTTC,CASSQGLSYEQYF
TRBJ1-1,NA,TRBV27,NA,TGTGCCAGCAGCCCAACCACCCAGGGGTTGGCTGAAGCTTTCTTT,CASSPTTQGLAEAFF
TRBJ1-5,NA,TRBV19,NA,TGTGCCAGTAGCCCTACGACAGGAGCAAGCAATCAGCCCCAGCATTTT,CASSPTTGASNQPQHF
TRBJ2-7,NA,TRBV5-6,TRBD2,TGTGCCAGCAGCTCAGTAGCGGGGGGGCATTACGAGCAGTACTTC,CASSSVAGGHYEQYF
TRBJ2-5,NA,TRBV7-6,NA,TGTGCCAGCAGCTCTTTCCTGCAGGGCGGTTGGGAAGAGACCCAGTACTTC,CASSSFLQGGWEETQYF
TRBJ1-3,NA,TRBV4-1,NA,TGCGCCAGCAGCCAAGGAAGCTGGGGACCTGGAAACACCATATATTTT,CASSQGSWGPGNTIYF
TRBJ2-7,once,TRBV27,TRBD2,TGTGCCAGCAGTGAGACTAGCGGGAGGGCCTACGAGCAGTACTTC,CASSETSGRAYEQYF
TRBJ1-5,NA,TRBV4-2,NA,TGTGCCAGCAGCCAAACCTCCAATCAGCCCCAGCATTTT,CASSQTSNQPQHF
TRBJ1-2,NA,TRBV5-6,NA,TGTGCCAGCAGCTTGTCGCGGTCTCGCGGCTACACCTTC,CASSLSRSRGYTF
TRBJ1-2,NA,TRBV18,TRBD1,TGTGCCAGCTCACCTGGACAGGGTTATGGCTACACCTTC,CASSPGQGYGYTF
TRBJ2-7,NA,TRBV6-5,NA,TGTGCCAGCAGCCCGGGTCGCGGCGAGCAGTACTTC,CASSPGRGEQYF
TRBJ2-3,once,TRBV28,NA,TGTGCCAGCAGTTTAATGTTAGGTAGAGATACGCAGTATTTT,CASSLMLGRDTQYF
TRBJ2-7,NA,TRBV1,NA,TGCACCAGCAACCTACTAGCGAGACTATTTTACGAGCAGTACTTC,CTSNLLARLFYEQYF
TRBJ1-2,NA,TRBV28,NA,TGTGCCAGCAGTTTGGGCAGTGGCTACACCTTC,CASSLGSGYTF
TRBJ1-1,NA,TRBV18,NA,TGTGCCAGCTCACCACCCCACAGCGGAACTGAAGCTTTCTTT,CASSPPHSGTEAFF
TRBJ2-5,NA,TRBV7-3,NA,TGTGCCAGCAGCTTATGGGTAGGGGAGACCCAGTACTTC,CASSLWVGETQYF
TRBJ2-7,NA,TRBV5-1,NA,TGCGCCAGCAGCCCCGGGCCCGGGCAGGGTCCTACCGACGAGCAGTACTTC,CASSPGPGQGPTDEQYF
TRBJ2-4,once,TRBV21-1,NA,TGTGCCAGCAGAGGCGGGATCACATTAGCCAAAAACATTCAGTACTTC,CASRGGITLAKNIQYF
TRBJ1-1,NA,TRBV2,NA,TGTGCCAGCAAGGGAACAGGGAAAAACACTGAAGCTTTCTTT,CASKGTGKNTEAFF
TRBJ1-2,few,TRBV6-1,NA,TGTGCCAGCAGTGATAAGTGGGGGGACTTATATGGCTACACCTTC,CASSDKWGDLYGYTF
TRBJ2-1,NA,TRBV7-6,NA,TGTGCCAGCAGCGGGTTTTCTAATGAGCAGTTCTTC,CASSGFSNEQFF
TRBJ2-3,NA,TRBV5-1,TRBD2,TGCGCCAGCAGCTTGGAAGCGGGGGGGCGTACAGATACGCAGTATTTT,CASSLEAGGRTDTQYF
TRBJ2-1,NA,TRBV6-5,TRBD1,TGTGCCAGCAGCACCGACAGGGTACGATTCAATGAGCAGTTCTTC,CASSTDRVRFNEQFF
TRBJ2-3,NA,TRBV4-2,TRBD1,TGTGCCAGCAGCCAAGAGGGGACAGGGCTTACAACAGATACGCAGTATTTT,CASSQEGTGLTTDTQYF